The rows below give T cell receptor beta chains drawn from one sample of a study of blood T cell repertoires in COVID-19. Some clones are missing from TCRdb's copy, which holds only in-frame ones; the method was immunoSEQ multiplex PCR. This sample yields 100,000 or so clones, of which approximately 82% are seen a single time; approximately 6.8% belongs to the top ten. Sequencing input: peripheral blood. The receptor source for this set is a man aged 45-65 years with active or convalescent COVID-19. Both conserved end residues are part of each CDR3. D genes are given only for firm matches. Size is omitted from some rows. Given values are once, few, many or a class for expanded clones.

D: NA
size: NA
V: TRBV30
length: 12
J: TRBJ2-2
CDR3: CAWRTPGGELFF
DNA: TGTGCCTGGCGGACTCCCGGCGGGGAGCTGTTTTTT

D: NA
size: NA
V: TRBV6-2/TRBV6-3
length: 13
J: TRBJ2-5
CDR3: CASSRGSGETQYF
DNA: TGTGCCAGCAGCAGAGGGTCTGGGGAGACCCAGTACTTC

D: TRBD1
size: NA
V: TRBV19
length: 17
J: TRBJ2-1
CDR3: CASSSTTGAGRYNEQFF
DNA: TGTGCCAGTAGTAGCACGACAGGGGCCGGCCGGTACAATGAGCAGTTCTTC

D: NA
size: once
V: TRBV7-2
length: 14
J: TRBJ1-3
CDR3: CASNPGSQGNTIYF
DNA: TGTGCCAGCAACCCGGGGAGTCAAGGAAACACCATATATTTT

D: TRBD2
size: NA
V: TRBV5-1
length: 17
J: TRBJ2-1
CDR3: CASTLRTSGGPHNEQFF
DNA: TGCGCCAGCACCCTGAGGACTAGCGGGGGGCCCCACAATGAGCAGTTCTTC

D: NA
size: NA
V: TRBV3-1/TRBV3-2
length: 16
J: TRBJ1-6
CDR3: CASSGAGISYNSPLHF
DNA: TGTGCCAGCAGCGGCGCAGGGATCTCCTATAATTCACCCCTCCACTTT

D: TRBD2
size: NA
V: TRBV7-6
length: 16
J: TRBJ2-2
CDR3: CASSLEAGQGLGELFF
DNA: TGTGCCAGCAGCTTAGAAGCGGGGCAGGGTCTAGGGGAGCTGTTTTTT

D: NA
size: NA
V: TRBV28
length: 13
J: TRBJ1-2
CDR3: CASSTTGNYGYTF
DNA: TGTGCCAGCAGTACAACAGGGAACTATGGCTACACCTTC

D: NA
size: NA
V: TRBV6-1
length: 17
J: TRBJ2-5
CDR3: CASSEAPPTGEGETQYF
DNA: TGTGCCAGCAGTGAAGCCCCCCCGACAGGGGAGGGAGAGACCCAGTACTTC

D: TRBD2
size: NA
V: TRBV15
length: 16
J: TRBJ2-5
CDR3: CATSRVGTSAELTQYF
DNA: TGTGCCACCAGCAGAGTGGGGACTAGCGCCGAGCTGACCCAGTACTTC

D: TRBD1
size: NA
V: TRBV14
length: 15
J: TRBJ1-1
CDR3: CASSQGTGRYTEAFF
DNA: TGTGCCAGCAGCCAGGGGACAGGGAGGTACACTGAAGCTTTCTTT

D: TRBD1
size: NA
V: TRBV7-7
length: 16
J: TRBJ2-5
CDR3: CASSLVGTGNQETQYF
DNA: TGTGCCAGCAGCTTAGTGGGGACAGGGAACCAAGAGACCCAGTACTTC

D: TRBD1
size: NA
V: TRBV10-2
length: 13
J: TRBJ2-5
CDR3: CASNRGPMETQYF
DNA: TGCGCCAGCAACAGGGGCCCTATGGAGACCCAGTACTTC

D: NA
size: once
V: TRBV4-1
length: 19
J: TRBJ1-6
CDR3: CASSQDRGGHPSYNSPLHF
DNA: TGCGCCAGCAGCCAAGATCGGGGTGGGCACCCCTCCTATAATTCACCCCTCCACTTT